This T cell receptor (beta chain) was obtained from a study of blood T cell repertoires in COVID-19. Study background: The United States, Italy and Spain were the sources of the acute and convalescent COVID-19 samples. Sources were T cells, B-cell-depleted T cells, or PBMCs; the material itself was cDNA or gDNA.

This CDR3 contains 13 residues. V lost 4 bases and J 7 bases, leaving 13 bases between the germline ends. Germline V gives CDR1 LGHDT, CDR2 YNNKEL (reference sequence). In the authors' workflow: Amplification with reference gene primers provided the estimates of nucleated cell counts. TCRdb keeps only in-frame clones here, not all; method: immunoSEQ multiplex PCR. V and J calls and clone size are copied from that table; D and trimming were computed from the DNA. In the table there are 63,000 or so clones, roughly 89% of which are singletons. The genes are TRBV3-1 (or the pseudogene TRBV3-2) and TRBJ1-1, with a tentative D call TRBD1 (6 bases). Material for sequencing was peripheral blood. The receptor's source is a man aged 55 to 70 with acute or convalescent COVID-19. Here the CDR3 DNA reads TGTGCCAGCAGCCCTACGGGGGGGCTTGAAGCTTTCTTT. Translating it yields CASSPTGGLEAFF.